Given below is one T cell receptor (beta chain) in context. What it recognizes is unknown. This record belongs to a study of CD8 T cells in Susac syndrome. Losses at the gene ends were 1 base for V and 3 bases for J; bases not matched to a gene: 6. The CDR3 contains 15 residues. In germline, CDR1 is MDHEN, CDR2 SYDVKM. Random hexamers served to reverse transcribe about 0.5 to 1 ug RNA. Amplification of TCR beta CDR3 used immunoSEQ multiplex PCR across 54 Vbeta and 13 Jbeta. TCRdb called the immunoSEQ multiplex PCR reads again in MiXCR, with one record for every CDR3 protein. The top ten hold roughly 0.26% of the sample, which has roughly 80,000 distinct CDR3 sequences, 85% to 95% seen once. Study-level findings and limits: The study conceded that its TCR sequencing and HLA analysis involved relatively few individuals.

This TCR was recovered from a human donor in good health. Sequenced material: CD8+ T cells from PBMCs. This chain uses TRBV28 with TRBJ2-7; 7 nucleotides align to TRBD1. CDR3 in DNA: TGTGCCAGCAGTTTATTAAGGGGGCGCTTCTACGAGCAGTACGTC. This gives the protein CASSLLRGRFYEQYV.